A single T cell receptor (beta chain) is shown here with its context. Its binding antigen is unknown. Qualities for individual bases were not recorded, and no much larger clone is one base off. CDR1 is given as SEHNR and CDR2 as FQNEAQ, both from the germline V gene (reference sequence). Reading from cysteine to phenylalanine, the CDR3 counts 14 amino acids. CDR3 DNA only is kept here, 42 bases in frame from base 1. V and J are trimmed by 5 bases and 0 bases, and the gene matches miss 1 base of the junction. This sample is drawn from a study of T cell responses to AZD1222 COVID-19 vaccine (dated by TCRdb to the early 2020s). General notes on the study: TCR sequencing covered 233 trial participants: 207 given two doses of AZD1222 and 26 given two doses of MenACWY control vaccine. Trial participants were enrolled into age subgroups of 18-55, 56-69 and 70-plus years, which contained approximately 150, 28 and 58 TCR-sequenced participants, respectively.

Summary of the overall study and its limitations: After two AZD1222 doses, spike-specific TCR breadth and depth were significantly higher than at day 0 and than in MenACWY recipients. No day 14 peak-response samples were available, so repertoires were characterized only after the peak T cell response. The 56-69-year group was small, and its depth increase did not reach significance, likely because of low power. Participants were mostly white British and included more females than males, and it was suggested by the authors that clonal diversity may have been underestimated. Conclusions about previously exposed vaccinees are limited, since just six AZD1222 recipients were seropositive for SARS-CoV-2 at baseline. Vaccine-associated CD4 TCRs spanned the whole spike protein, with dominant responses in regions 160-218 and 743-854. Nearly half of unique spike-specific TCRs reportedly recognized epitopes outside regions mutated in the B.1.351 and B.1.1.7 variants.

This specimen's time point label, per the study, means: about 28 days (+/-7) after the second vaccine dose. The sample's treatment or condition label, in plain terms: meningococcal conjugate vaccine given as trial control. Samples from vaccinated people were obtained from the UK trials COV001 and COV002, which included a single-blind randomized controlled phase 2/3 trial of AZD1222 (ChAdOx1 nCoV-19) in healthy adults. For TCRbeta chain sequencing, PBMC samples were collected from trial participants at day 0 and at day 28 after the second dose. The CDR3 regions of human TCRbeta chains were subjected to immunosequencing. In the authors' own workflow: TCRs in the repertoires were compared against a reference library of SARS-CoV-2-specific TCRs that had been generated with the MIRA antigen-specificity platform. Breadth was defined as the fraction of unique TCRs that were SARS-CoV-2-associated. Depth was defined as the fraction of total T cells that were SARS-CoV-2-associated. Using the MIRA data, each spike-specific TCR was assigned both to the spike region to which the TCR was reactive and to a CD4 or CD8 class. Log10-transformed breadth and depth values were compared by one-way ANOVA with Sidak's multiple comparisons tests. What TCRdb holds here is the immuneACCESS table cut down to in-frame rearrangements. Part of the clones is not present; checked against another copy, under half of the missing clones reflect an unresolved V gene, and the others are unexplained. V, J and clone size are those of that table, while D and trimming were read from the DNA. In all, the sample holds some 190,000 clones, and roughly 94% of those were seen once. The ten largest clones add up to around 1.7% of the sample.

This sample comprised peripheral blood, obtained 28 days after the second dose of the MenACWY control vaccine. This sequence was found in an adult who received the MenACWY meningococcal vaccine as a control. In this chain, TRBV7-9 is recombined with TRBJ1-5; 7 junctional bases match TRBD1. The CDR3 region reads CASSAGGSNQPQHF. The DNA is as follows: TGTGCCAGCAGCGCAGGGGGTAGCAATCAGCCCCAGCATTTT.